A selection of T cell receptor beta chains follows, all from one sample in a study of neurological immune-mediated disorders. TCRdb fed the 5' RACE reads into MiXCR, producing one record per CDR3 protein. The table lists about 50,000 distinct CDR3 sequences, 10% to 13% of them singletons. Sequences were obtained from PBMCs. Every receptor here comes from a man between 65 and 85 years old with HTLV-1-associated myelopathy (HAM/TSP). Each CDR3 is given with its conserved first and last residue. Each record gives: CDR3 protein, CDR3 DNA, clone size, D gene, V gene, J gene. A D gene is named only where the DNA matches it firmly. Not all rows give a size; the values are once, few, many and, for expanded clones, a class.

CATPPGGKYYNEQFF,TGTGCCACCCCACCCGGCGGGAAGTACTACAATGAGCAGTTCTTC,many,NA,TRBV7-7,TRBJ2-1
CASRTGEGQAFF,TGTGCCAGCAGAACAGGGGAAGGACAAGCTTTCTTT,many,TRBD1,TRBV25-1,TRBJ1-1
CASSQGGTLKQFF,TGTGCCAGCAGCCAAGGTGGGACACTGAAGCAGTTCTTC,many,NA,TRBV3-1,TRBJ2-1
CASSGRASAREQFF,TGTGCCAGCAGCGGGCGGGCCTCGGCTCGTGAGCAGTTCTTC,many,NA,TRBV7-2,TRBJ2-1
CASSSDLAGDGSAEQFF,TGTGCCAGCAGCTCGGACCTAGCGGGAGATGGGTCCGCTGAGCAGTTCTTC,many,TRBD2,TRBV7-6,TRBJ2-1
CASSLRTGYQFF,TGTGCCAGCAGTTTAAGGACAGGGTACCAGTTCTTC,many,TRBD1,TRBV28,TRBJ2-1
CASSLVAGNYGYTF,TGTGCCAGCAGCTTAGTGGCCGGAAACTATGGCTACACCTTC,medium-sized,NA,TRBV7-9,TRBJ1-2
CASSSQIGETQYF,TGCGCCAGCAGCTCCCAGATAGGAGAGACCCAGTACTTC,many,NA,TRBV4-1,TRBJ2-5
CASSTGTARNQPQHF,TGTGCCAGCAGCACTGGGACAGCTAGAAATCAGCCCCAGCATTTT,many,TRBD1,TRBV7-8,TRBJ1-5
CASSRNRGHTEAFF,TGTGCCAGCAGCCGGAACAGGGGGCACACTGAAGCTTTCTTT,many,TRBD1,TRBV14,TRBJ1-1
CSARLQGGNEQFF,TGCAGTGCTAGGTTGCAGGGAGGAAATGAGCAGTTCTTC,few,NA,TRBV20-1,TRBJ2-1
CSARQTSQYNEQFF,TGCAGTGCTAGACAGACTAGTCAGTACAATGAGCAGTTCTTC,many,NA,TRBV20-1,TRBJ2-1
CASSEIGGAQETQYF,TGTGCCAGCAGCGAAATCGGGGGGGCCCAAGAGACCCAGTACTTC,many,TRBD2,TRBV7-7,TRBJ2-5
CASSLEQGNEQFF,TGTGCCAGCAGCTTAGAACAGGGCAATGAGCAGTTCTTC,many,NA,TRBV7-9,TRBJ2-1
CASSTRQAGGSPLHF,TGTGCCAGCAGCACCAGACAGGCGGGAGGTTCACCCCTCCACTTT,many,NA,TRBV7-2,TRBJ1-6
CASGTGKETQYF,TGCGCCAGCGGGACAGGGAAGGAGACCCAGTACTTC,few,TRBD1,TRBV5-1,TRBJ2-5
CATRGSGHSYEQYF,TGTGCCACCCGTGGCAGCGGACATTCCTACGAGCAGTACTTC,many,NA,TRBV15,TRBJ2-7
CASRSQGVLWTEAFF,TGTGCCAGCAGATCCCAGGGGGTCTTATGGACTGAAGCTTTCTTT,many,TRBD1,TRBV2,TRBJ1-1
CASSLNLRGSEQYF,TGCGCCAGCAGCCTAAACCTTCGGGGGTCCGAGCAGTACTTC,many,NA,TRBV4-3,TRBJ2-7
CASSSPGRIEEDTQYF,TGTGCCAGCAGCTCCCCGGGGCGGATTGAGGAAGATACGCAGTATTTT,many,NA,TRBV11-2,TRBJ2-3
CASSPNRHSLIHSPPYNEQFF,TGTGCCAGCAGCCCAAATAGGCACTCCTTGATCCATTCCCCCCCTTACAATGAGCAGTTCTTC,many,NA,TRBV5-7,TRBJ2-1
CASSPGGRGYGYTF,TGTGCCAGCAGCCCCGGGGGGCGGGGGTATGGCTACACCTTC,NA,NA,TRBV7-6,TRBJ1-2
CASSQGEGPTYNEQFF,TGCGCCAGCAGCCAGGGGGAGGGCCCGACCTACAATGAGCAGTTCTTC,many,TRBD2,TRBV4-1,TRBJ2-1
CSAIYVYEQYF,TGCAGTGCTATTTACGTCTACGAGCAGTACTTC,many,NA,TRBV20-1,TRBJ2-7
CSAFAGMNTEAFF,TGCAGTGCTTTCGCGGGGATGAACACTGAAGCTTTCTTT,many,NA,TRBV20-1,TRBJ1-1
CATSRGIGFYGYTF,TGTGCCACCAGCAGAGGGATAGGCTTCTATGGCTACACCTTC,few,NA,TRBV15,TRBJ1-2